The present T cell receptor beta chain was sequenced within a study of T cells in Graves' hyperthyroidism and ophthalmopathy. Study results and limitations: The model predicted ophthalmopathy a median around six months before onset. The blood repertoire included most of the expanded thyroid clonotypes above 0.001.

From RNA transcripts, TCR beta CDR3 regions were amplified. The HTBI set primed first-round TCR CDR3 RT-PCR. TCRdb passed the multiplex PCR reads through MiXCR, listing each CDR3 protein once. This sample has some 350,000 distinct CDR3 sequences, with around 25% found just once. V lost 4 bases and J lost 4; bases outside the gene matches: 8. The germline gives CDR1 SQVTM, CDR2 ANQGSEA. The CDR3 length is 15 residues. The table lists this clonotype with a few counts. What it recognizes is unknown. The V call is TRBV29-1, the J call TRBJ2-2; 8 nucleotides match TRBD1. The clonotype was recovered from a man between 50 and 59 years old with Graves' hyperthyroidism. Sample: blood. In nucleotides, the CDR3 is TGCAGCGTTGGCACCGGGACAGGACTCACCGGGGAGCTGTTTTTT. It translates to CSVGTGTGLTGELFF.